Each of the 27 T cell receptor beta chains below was sequenced from the same sample in a study of a mutant IDH1 vaccine in newly diagnosed glioma. Sequencing was performed with immunoSEQ multiplex PCR; in TCRdb, only in-frame clones are kept and a portion is missing. The table records about 32,000 clones, just under 80% of them present only once. Sample time point: week 35, safety follow-up. Doses consisted of 300 ug of mutant IDH1 20-mer peptide each, paired with topical imiquimod. Their recognized antigens are unknown. Material: PBMCs, obtained from a glioma patient whose treatment included an IDH1 peptide vaccine. These receptors were taken from a man in his forties or fifties with glioma. Some clones in this sample may be carry-over from other donors' samples.

This chain connects TRBV30 to TRBJ1-4, with unresolved D. The CDR3 extends over 14 amino acids. Looked up from germline, CDR1 is GTSNPN and CDR2 is SVGIG (reference sequence). The V end was cut by 2 bases, the J end by 0 bases, with 7 bases between. CDR3: CAWSRRSTNEKLFF. In nucleotides, the CDR3 is TGTGCCTGGAGTAGGCGGTCAACTAATGAAAAACTGTTTTTT.

The chain recombines TRBV4-2 with TRBJ1-5; D possibly corresponds to TRBD1 (6 bases). The V gene lost 4 bases and the J gene lost 2 bases, with 15 bases spanning the gap. The CDR3 sequence is 16 residues long. Looked up from germline, CDR1 is LGHNA and CDR2 is YNFKEQ. Written as DNA, the CDR3 is TGTGCCAGCAGCCGCGGGACACTTGGCGGCAATCAGCCCCAGCATTTT. Translated: CASSRGTLGGNQPQHF.

This sequence joins TRBV7-2 and TRBJ1-1; no firm D call. Germline V gene lookup returns CDR1 SGHTA and CDR2 FQGNSA. The V and J ends lost 7 bases and 1 base respectively, with 19 bases between them. The CDR3 is 16 amino acids. The CDR3 nucleotides are TGTGCCAGCACTCTAGGACCACTGGGAGGGAACACTGAAGCTTTCTTT. Encoded protein: CASTLGPLGGNTEAFF.

V usage is TRBV4-1 and J usage is TRBJ1-5; D ambiguous. This CDR3 contains 14 residues. Germline V gene lookup returns CDR1 MGHRA and CDR2 YSYEKL. Trimming took off 4 bases at V and 3 bases at J, with 10 bases between the two ends. CDR3 DNA sequence: TGCGCCAGCAGCCCAAGCAGCTTCAATCAGCCCCAGCATTTT. Translating gives CASSPSSFNQPQHF.

This clone was observed a handful of times. The rearrangement uses TRBV5-1 and TRBJ1-1; 7 positions match TRBD1. The V segment lost 0 bases and the J segment 1 base; nucleotides outside the gene matches: 6. CDR3 size: 16 residues. The germline V gene encodes CDR1 SGHRS and CDR2 YFSETQ. The CDR3 DNA reads as TGCGCCAGCAGCTTGGGGAGGGGGCTTGCGAACACTGAAGCTTTCTTT. Protein product: CASSLGRGLANTEAFF.

The chain links TRBV10-3 to TRBJ1-6; 7 bases align to TRBD1. CDR1 and CDR2 (germline): ENHRY, SYGVKD. The CDR3 has 14 residues. V was clipped by 7 bases and J by 9 bases; unmatched bases: 9. CDR3 protein: CAINNDRDGSPLHF. The DNA for the CDR3 is TGTGCCATCAACAACGACAGGGACGGTTCACCCCTCCACTTT.

The genes are TRBV5-8 and TRBJ1-1; perhaps TRBD1 as D (5 bases). V gave up 4 bases and J gave up 4 bases, with 20 bases separating them. Germline CDR1 reads SGHTS; CDR2 reads YDEGEE. The CDR3 contains 16 residues. CDR3 DNA: TGTGCCAGCAGCACTGCGTGGGGGGGGGAGGTCACTGAAGCTTTCTTT. Its translation: CASSTAWGGEVTEAFF. Filled out from reference TRBV5-8 and TRBJ1-1, the complete variable domain reads EAGVTQSPTHLIKTRGQQATLRCSPISGHTSVYWYQQALGLGLQFLLWYDEGEERNRGNFPPRFSGRQFPNYSSELNVNALELEDSALYLCASSTAWGGEVTEAFFGQGTRLTVV.

This clone turned up a few times. In DNA, the CDR3 is TGTGCCAGCAGTGACACAGCAGACACTGAAGCTTTCTTT. Its translation is CASSDTADTEAFF. The J gene is TRBJ1-1, the V gene TRBV25-1; D gene unclear. Per the germline V gene, CDR1 is MGHDK and CDR2 is SYGVNS. Trimming pared 3 bases from V and 3 bases from J, leaving 8 bases between. This CDR3 spans 13 amino acids.

The chain recombines TRBV7-9 with TRBJ1-5, with 9 bases lining up with TRBD1. This CDR3 is built from 16 residues. Looked up from germline, CDR1 is SEHNR and CDR2 is FQNEAQ (reference sequence). The trim removed 5 bases at V and 7 bases at J, leaving 12 bases unmatched. CDR3 DNA sequence: TGTGCCAGCAGCGCTGTCGGACAGGGGAGAGACCAGCCCCAGCATTTT. Its protein product is CASSAVGQGRDQPQHF.

The table lists this clone with a count of one. At one of its ends the junction is not consistent with the germline gene, which may arise from a read error. The CDR3 loop is CASSDDPGRPIF. The CDR3 bases are TGTGCCAGCAGCGATGATCCCGGGCGGCCTATCTTC. The chain employs TRBV5-6 and TRBJ2-1; no firm D call. Looked up from germline, CDR1 is SGHDT and CDR2 is YYEEEE. This CDR3 has 12 amino acids.

This clone is labeled as medium-sized. V usage is TRBV5-1 and J usage is TRBJ1-6; 10 nucleotides agree with TRBD1. The CDR3 is 15 residues long. V trimming: 3 bases; J trimming: 8 bases; junction bases outside the gene matches: 5. Germline V lookup: CDR1 SGHRS, CDR2 YFSETQ. DNA for the CDR3: TGCGCCAGCAGCTCCTCTGGGACAGGGGATTCACCCCTCCACTTT. Translated: CASSSSGTGDSPLHF. Variable domain in full (rest from reference TRBV5-1 and TRBJ1-6): KAGVTQTPRYLIKTRGQQVTLSCSPISGHRSVSWYQQTPGQGLQFLFEYFSETQRNKGNFPGRFSGRQFSNSRSEMNVSTLELGDSALYLCASSSSGTGDSPLHFGNGTRLTVT.

This chain's CDR3 is CASSRASGGDTYEQYF. The CDR3 DNA follows: TGTGCCAGCTCACGGGCTAGCGGGGGGGATACCTACGAGCAGTACTTC. The rearrangement uses TRBV18 and TRBJ2-7; 12 positions agree with TRBD2. Unmatched junction bases numbered 6, after V lost 4 bases and J lost 2 bases. Germline V CDR1 and CDR2: KGHSH, LQKENI. CDR3 length: 16 residues.

The J gene is TRBJ2-3, the V gene TRBV7-6; D is perhaps TRBD1 (5 bases). Germline CDR1 SGHVS, CDR2 FNYEAQ. Trimming stripped 1 base from V and 0 bases from J, with 14 bases between. This CDR3 has 17 amino acids. The CDR3 DNA reads as TGTGCCAGCAGCTTAGGGGGCCGACCGTTTAGCACAGATACGCAGTATTTT. It codes for CASSLGGRPFSTDTQYF.

This chain joins TRBV6-1 and TRBJ2-7, with D perhaps matching TRBD1 or TRBD2 (6 bases each). V was trimmed by 5 bases and J by 0 bases, leaving 14 bases between them. CDR3 length equals 15 residues. CDR1 and CDR2 from the germline V gene are MNHNS and SASEGT. For the CDR3, the DNA is TGTGCCAGCAGTAGAGGGGGGCTGAGCTCCTACGAGCAGTACTTC. As protein: CASSRGGLSSYEQYF.

The rearrangement uses TRBV6-5 and TRBJ1-2; TRBD1 agrees at 9 bases. CDR1 MNHEY and CDR2 SVGAGI come from the germline V gene. The CDR3 is made up of 14 amino acids. Trimming at V came to 6 bases and at J to 5 bases, leaving 7 bases not matched to a gene. The CDR3 nucleotides are TGTGCCAGCAGCCGCGGGACAGGGACTTATGGCTACACCTTC. This translates into CASSRGTGTYGYTF.

This chain uses TRBV5-1 with TRBJ2-6; no firm D call. Per the germline V gene, CDR1 is SGHRS and CDR2 is YFSETQ. This CDR3 comprises 15 residues. The V end lost 1 base, the J end lost 0 bases, and 5 bases lay between the germline ends. This chain's CDR3 is CASSLQASGANVLTF. The CDR3 bases are TGCGCCAGCAGCTTGCAGGCCTCTGGGGCCAACGTCCTGACTTTC.

This clone appeared a few times. The chain has TRBV30 and TRBJ1-2; 8 bases line up with TRBD1. Germline V lookup: CDR1 GTSNPN, CDR2 SVGIG (reference sequence). This CDR3 is 13 amino acids long. Germline trimming cut 2 bases from V and 8 bases from J; bases unmatched to any gene: 7. CDR3 protein: CAWSPGQGLGYTF. CDR3 DNA sequence: TGTGCCTGGAGTCCAGGACAGGGTCTGGGCTACACCTTC.

About this clone itself: One end of the junction is discordant with germline, which a read error may explain. V usage is TRBV2 and J usage is TRBJ1-2; 7 bases align to TRBD1. The germline CDR1 and CDR2 sequences are SNHLY and FYNNEI. CDR3 length equals 11 residues. CDR3 in DNA: TGTGCCAGCAGTGCCTCGGAGGGACAGCTCTTC. It is translated as CASSASEGQLF.

V and J are TRBV2 and TRBJ2-1, with a possible D match to TRBD2 (5 bases). The V gene lost 6 bases and the J gene lost 0 bases, with 15 bases spanning the gap. Looked up from germline, CDR1 is SNHLY and CDR2 is FYNNEI. This CDR3 is built from 16 residues. Here the CDR3 reads CASSPLVFRSYNEQFF. Written as DNA, the CDR3 is TGTGCCAGCAGCCCACTAGTGTTTCGCTCCTACAATGAGCAGTTCTTC.

The J gene is TRBJ1-2, the V gene TRBV5-1; D may be TRBD1 (5 bases). Trimming removed 2 bases from V and 4 bases from J, with 9 bases in between. The CDR3 is made up of 13 amino acids. Per germline, CDR1 SGHRS and CDR2 YFSETQ. The CDR3, as DNA: TGCGCCAGCAGCTTCGGGACGGGCTATGGCTACACCTTC. It yields the protein CASSFGTGYGYTF. Full variable domain (remainder filled in from reference TRBV5-1 and TRBJ1-2): KAGVTQTPRYLIKTRGQQVTLSCSPISGHRSVSWYQQTPGQGLQFLFEYFSETQRNKGNFPGRFSGRQFSNSRSEMNVSTLELGDSALYLCASSFGTGYGYTFGSGTRLTVV.

This chain connects TRBV7-9 to TRBJ1-1; a weak D match, TRBD1 (6 bases). The germline CDR1 and CDR2 sequences are SEHNR and FQNEAQ (reference sequence). Trimming shortened V by 5 bases and J by 0 bases, and 16 bases separated the two germline ends. The CDR3 consists of 16 residues. This CDR3 is CASSDDPGTMNTEAFF. The CDR3 DNA sequence: TGTGCCAGCAGCGATGACCCCGGGACAATGAACACTGAAGCTTTCTTT.

The chain has TRBV5-6 and TRBJ2-1; 8 bases align to TRBD1. From germline, CDR1 is SGHDT and CDR2 YYEEEE. The CDR3 consists of 15 residues. V lost 1 base to trimming and J lost 3 bases; unmatched junction nucleotides: 3. This chain's CDR3 is CASSLQGALYNEQFF. The CDR3 coding sequence is TGTGCCAGCAGCTTGCAGGGGGCCCTCTACAATGAGCAGTTCTTC.

This clone was recorded once. This rearrangement joins TRBV5-1 to TRBJ2-3; D possibly corresponds to TRBD2 (5 bases). The CDR3 has 16 residues. The ends were cut back, 1 base at V and 2 bases at J, with 14 bases in the middle. The V gene's germline CDR1 is SGHRS and CDR2 YFSETQ. The CDR3 DNA is TGCGCCAGCAGCTTGAGAATGTCTAGCAACACAGATACGCAGTATTTT. Translation gives CASSLRMSSNTDTQYF.

The rearrangement joins TRBV6-5 to TRBJ1-1; D perhaps matches TRBD1 (6 bases). The CDR3 covers 13 residues. CDR1 is MNHEY, CDR2 SVGAGI, per germline. V was trimmed by 1 base and J by 8 bases, leaving 11 bases between them. The CDR3 coding sequence is TGTGCCAGCAGTTACTTACAGGGTTCAGAAGCTTTCTTT. Translating it yields CASSYLQGSEAFF.

V gene TRBV19 combines with J gene TRBJ2-2; D perhaps matches TRBD1 (6 bases). Germline loops: CDR1 LNHDA, CDR2 SQIVND (reference sequence). V was cut by 6 bases and J by 1 base, with 15 bases left in between. There are 16 residues in the CDR3. The CDR3 DNA is TGTGCCAGTAGCCGCCCCCAGACAGGGAACACCGGGGAGCTGTTTTTT. This codes for CASSRPQTGNTGELFF.

This clone occurred a few times. The chain links TRBV25-1 to TRBJ1-1; D ambiguous. The CDR3 has 15 amino acids. Germline CDR1 reads MGHDK; CDR2 reads SYGVNS. V was clipped by 1 base and J by 0 bases, with 9 bases between them. The CDR3 sequence is CASSELEYMNTEAFF. As DNA, the CDR3 is TGTGCCAGCAGTGAATTGGAATATATGAACACTGAAGCTTTCTTT.

J is TRBJ2-7 and V is TRBV15; TRBD2 is a possible D gene (7 bases). The V gene's germline CDR1 is LNHNV and CDR2 YYDKDF (reference sequence). The CDR3 totals 17 residues. Trimming cost V 1 base and J 2 bases, with 18 bases left between them. The CDR3, as DNA: TGTGCCACCAGCAGAGTTCCCGAGGGGGGGCGACCCTACGAGCAGTACTTC. Translated, it gives CATSRVPEGGRPYEQYF. Drawing the rest from reference TRBV15 and TRBJ2-7, the complete variable domain is DAMVIQNPRYQVTQFGKPVTLSCSQTLNHNVMYWYQQKSSQAPKLLFHYYDKDFNNEADTPDNFQSRRPNTSFCFLDIRSPGLGDTAMYLCATSRVPEGGRPYEQYFGPGTRLTVT.